This T cell receptor beta chain was identified in a study of Ad26.COV2.S vaccination and SARS-CoV-2 variants. Treatment of the sample: some 19 received Ad26.COV2.S at low or high dose, single or two shots; several received placebo; per-sample allocation not given. The samples were gathered on day 63 after the first injection of vaccine or placebo. The method was immunoSEQ multiplex PCR; TCRdb's version includes in-frame clones alone and lacks a portion of them. The sample includes roughly 400,000 clones, roughly 87% seen only once; the top ten take about 4.1%. CDR3 length: 15 residues. CDR1 is SGHNT and CDR2 is YYREEE in the germline V gene (reference sequence). V was trimmed by 0 bases and J by 0 bases, leaving 8 bases between them.

V is TRBV5-4 and J is TRBJ2-3; D ambiguous. The TCR originated in a person between 18 and 60 years old who received the Ad26.COV2.S COVID-19 vaccine or a placebo. The sample here was peripheral blood, taken in a trial of Ad26.COV2.S vaccine versus placebo. The CDR3 DNA is TGTGCCAGCAGCTTGGTCCCCACTAGCACAGATACGCAGTATTTT. It encodes CASSLVPTSTDTQYF. The variable domain in full, completed from reference TRBV5-4 and TRBJ2-3, reads ETGVTQSPTHLIKTRGQQVTLRCSSQSGHNTVSWYQQALGQGPQFIFQYYREEENGRGNFPPRFSGLQFPNYSSELNVNALELDDSALYLCASSLVPTSTDTQYFGPGTRLTVL.